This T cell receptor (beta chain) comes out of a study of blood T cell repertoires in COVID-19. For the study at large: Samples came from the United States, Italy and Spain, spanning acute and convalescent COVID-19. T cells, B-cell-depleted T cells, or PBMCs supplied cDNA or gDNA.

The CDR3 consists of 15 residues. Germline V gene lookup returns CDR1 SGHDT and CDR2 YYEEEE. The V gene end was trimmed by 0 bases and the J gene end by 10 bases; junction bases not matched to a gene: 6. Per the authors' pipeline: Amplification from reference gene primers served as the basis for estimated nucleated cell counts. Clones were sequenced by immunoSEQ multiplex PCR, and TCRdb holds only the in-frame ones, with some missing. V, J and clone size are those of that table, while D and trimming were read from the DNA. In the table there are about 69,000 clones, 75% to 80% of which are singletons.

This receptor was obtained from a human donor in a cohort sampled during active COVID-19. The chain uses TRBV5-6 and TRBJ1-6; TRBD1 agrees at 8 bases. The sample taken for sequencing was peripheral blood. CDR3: CASSLGTGFSSPLHF. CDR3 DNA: TGTGCCAGCAGCTTGGGGACAGGGTTCTCCTCACCCCTCCACTTT.